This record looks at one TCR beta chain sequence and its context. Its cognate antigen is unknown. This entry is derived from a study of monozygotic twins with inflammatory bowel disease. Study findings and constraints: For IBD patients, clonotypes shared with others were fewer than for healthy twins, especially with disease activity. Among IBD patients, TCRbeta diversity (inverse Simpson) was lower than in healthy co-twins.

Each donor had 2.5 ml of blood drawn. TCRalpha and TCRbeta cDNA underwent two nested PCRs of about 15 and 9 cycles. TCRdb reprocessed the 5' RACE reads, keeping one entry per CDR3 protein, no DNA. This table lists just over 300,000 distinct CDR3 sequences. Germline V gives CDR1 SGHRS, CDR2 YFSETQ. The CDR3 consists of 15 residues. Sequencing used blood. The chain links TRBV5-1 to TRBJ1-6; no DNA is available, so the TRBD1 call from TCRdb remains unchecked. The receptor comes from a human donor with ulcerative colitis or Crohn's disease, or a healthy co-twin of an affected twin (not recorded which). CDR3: CASSSQGGLNSPLHF.